These T cell receptor beta chains were read from a single sample in a study of blood T cell repertoires in COVID-19. Clones were read by immunoSEQ multiplex PCR, and TCRdb kept only the in-frame ones, dropping some. The sample has about 110,000 clones, 80% to 90% seen once. The specimen was peripheral blood. These receptor sequences come from a man between 40 and 49 years old with active or convalescent COVID-19. Both conserved end residues are part of each CDR3. Each record gives: CDR3 protein, CDR3 DNA, V gene, D gene, J gene, clone size. D genes are given only for firm matches. Part of the rows lack a size; the others show once, few, many or a class for expanded clones.

CASSLRDRRNYGYTF | TGTGCCAGCAGCTTGAGGGACAGGCGAAACTATGGCTACACCTTC | TRBV5-4 | TRBD1 | TRBJ1-2 | .
CASSLLGSGETGELFF | TGTGCTAGCAGCTTACTTGGTAGCGGGGAGACCGGGGAGCTGTTTTTT | TRBV7-7 | TRBD2 | TRBJ2-2 | .
CASPPPGSGTDTQYF | TGTGCCAGCCCACCCCCCGGCAGCGGAACAGATACGCAGTATTTT | TRBV28 | . | TRBJ2-3 | .
CASSLLPGQGKETQYF | TGTGCCAGCAGTTTGCTCCCGGGACAGGGGAAAGAGACCCAGTACTTC | TRBV28 | TRBD1 | TRBJ2-5 | .
CASSRTSGLAGGETQYF | TGTGCCAGCAGTCGCACGTCGGGGCTAGCGGGAGGTGAGACCCAGTACTTC | TRBV28 | TRBD2 | TRBJ2-5 | .
CASSQGGGTQPQHF | TGTGCCAGCAGCCAGGGAGGGGGAACTCAGCCCCAGCATTTT | TRBV3-1/TRBV3-2 | . | TRBJ1-5 | .
CASSLYPGGTYNEQFF | TGTGCCAGCAGCTTGTACCCCGGGGGAACCTACAATGAGCAGTTCTTC | TRBV9 | . | TRBJ2-1 | .
CASSPSGRGYNEQFF | TGTGCCAGCTCACCATCCGGGAGGGGTTACAATGAGCAGTTCTTC | TRBV18 | TRBD2 | TRBJ2-1 | .
CASSLTPQLQQFF | TGTGCCAGCAGCTTAACCCCCCAACTTCAGCAGTTCTTC | TRBV7-3 | . | TRBJ2-1 | .
CASSVAIWTGGYEQYF | TGTGCCAGCAGCGTAGCGATCTGGACAGGGGGCTACGAGCAGTACTTC | TRBV9 | TRBD1 | TRBJ2-7 | .
CASSVGLVSVDEQFF | TGTGCCAGCAGCGTGGGACTAGTCTCGGTCGATGAGCAGTTCTTC | TRBV7-3 | TRBD2 | TRBJ2-1 | .
CASSFLAANTGELFF | TGTGCCAGCAGTTTTTTGGCTGCGAACACCGGGGAGCTGTTTTTT | TRBV6-4 | . | TRBJ2-2 | .
CASTLGDGGTMDGYTF | TGTGCCAGCACCTTAGGAGACGGGGGTACCATGGATGGCTACACCTTC | TRBV27 | . | TRBJ1-2 | .
CASSPSRGGQETQYF | TGCGCCAGCAGCCCCAGCCGGGGGGGGCAAGAGACCCAGTACTTC | TRBV5-1 | TRBD2 | TRBJ2-5 | .
CASSSPQDSYYGYTF | TGTGCCAGCAGCTCTCCTCAAGACAGTTACTATGGCTACACCTTC | TRBV6-2/TRBV6-3 | . | TRBJ1-2 | .
CASTGVSSSGNTIYF | TGTGCCAGCACTGGAGTCTCGAGCTCTGGAAACACCATATATTTT | TRBV3-1/TRBV3-2 | . | TRBJ1-3 | .
CASRDRVGNQPQHF | TGTGCCAGCCGAGACAGGGTTGGCAATCAGCCCCAGCATTTT | TRBV2 | TRBD1 | TRBJ1-5 | .
CSVMDNSYEQYF | TGCAGCGTGATGGACAACTCCTACGAGCAGTACTTC | TRBV29-1 | . | TRBJ2-7 | .
CASSPLDEQYF | TGTGCCAGCAGCCCCCTAGACGAGCAGTACTTC | TRBV6-6 | . | TRBJ2-7 | .
CAISRDTAKNIQYF | TGTGCCATCAGTCGGGACACAGCCAAAAACATTCAGTACTTC | TRBV10-3 | . | TRBJ2-4 | .
CASSWSEREATYEQYF | TGTGCCAGCAGCTGGTCTGAGCGGGAGGCGACCTACGAGCAGTACTTC | TRBV7-2 | TRBD2 | TRBJ2-7 | once
CASSYGQLPKPNYGYTF | TGTGCCAGCAGTTACGGGCAGCTACCTAAACCCAACTATGGCTACACCTTC | TRBV6-2/TRBV6-3 | . | TRBJ1-2 | .
CASSMGTDLQETQYF | TGTGCCAGTAGTATGGGGACAGACCTACAAGAGACCCAGTACTTC | TRBV19 | TRBD1 | TRBJ2-5 | .